One sample yielded the 29 T cell receptor beta chains listed below, sequenced in a study of beta chain features in type 1 diabetes. The investigators reverse transcribed all of the isolated RNA, so they sequenced expressed TCRB transcripts. Measured with immunoSEQ multiplex PCR; TCRdb has only the in-frame clones, and not every one. The table includes under 200,000 clones, over 7.5% detected once. What was sequenced was central memory CD4+ T cells from blood. Source of these receptors: a man between 18 and 35 years old in good health.

This clone has only a few counts. The genes are TRBV6-5 and TRBJ1-1; D is undetermined. Germline CDR1 reads MNHEY; CDR2 reads SVGAGI. Trimming left V 0 bases short and J 1 base short, with 9 bases between. The CDR3 extends over 15 amino acids. Here the CDR3 DNA reads TGTGCCAGCAGTTACTCCTCCCAGGCGAACACTGAAGCTTTCTTT. This codes for CASSYSSQANTEAFF.

The chain uses TRBV10-3 and TRBJ2-7; tentative D call: TRBD1 (6 bases). Germline V gives CDR1 ENHRY, CDR2 SYGVKD. V was clipped by 7 bases and J by 2 bases, with 12 bases between them. This CDR3 region has 13 residues. The CDR3 protein is CAITRRDTYEQYF. In nucleotides, the CDR3 is TGTGCCATCACCAGAAGGGACACCTACGAGCAGTACTTC.

J is TRBJ1-2 and V is TRBV6-5; TRBD1 agrees at 9 bases. This CDR3 has 13 residues. The germline gives CDR1 MNHEY, CDR2 SVGAGI. J gave up 2 bases and V 9 bases, and 4 bases lay outside the gene matches. CDR3 nucleotide sequence: TGTGCCAGTCGACAGGGGGTGAACTATGGCTACACCTTC. Translated: CASRQGVNYGYTF.

The gene calls are TRBV6-5 and TRBJ2-7, with no clear D. V gave up 6 bases and J gave up 4 bases, with 10 bases separating them. CDR1 MNHEY and CDR2 SVGAGI come from the germline V gene. The CDR3 consists of 12 residues. As DNA, the CDR3 is TGTGCCAGCAGCCACGGTTCATACGAGCAGTACTTC. It specifies CASSHGSYEQYF.

The chain combines TRBV11-2 with TRBJ1-2; D might be TRBD1 (5 bases). The germline V gene encodes CDR1 SGHAT and CDR2 FQNNGV. Trimming took 2 bases from V and 8 from J, leaving 15 bases between them. CDR3 length: 14 residues. The CDR3 coding sequence is TGTGCCAGCAGCTTATCGGGGGGGTTGGGAGGCTACACCTTC. Translated, it gives CASSLSGGLGGYTF.

This rearrangement joins TRBV4-3 to TRBJ2-1, with TRBD1 as a possible D gene (6 bases). Trimming took 6 bases from V and 9 from J, leaving 21 bases between them. Germline V gene lookup returns CDR1 LGHNA and CDR2 YSLEER. CDR3 length: 15 amino acids. The CDR3 here is CASRYHPQGEGEQFF. DNA of the CDR3: TGCGCCAGCAGGTATCATCCACAGGGCGAGGGTGAGCAGTTCTTC.

This clone was observed a few times. V and J are TRBV9 and TRBJ1-2; 9 bases line up with TRBD1. With 3 bases clipped from V and 8 bases from J, the junction kept 5 bases outside the gene matches. The germline V gene encodes CDR1 SGDLS and CDR2 YYNGEE. The CDR3 has 13 amino acids. As DNA, the CDR3 is TGTGCCAGCAGCGCCCGGACAGGGGAAGGCTACACCTTC. Its translation is CASSARTGEGYTF.

A few counts support this clone. The chain combines TRBV7-2 with TRBJ2-7, with D unclear. CDR3 length equals 15 residues. Trimming took 7 bases from V and 0 from J, leaving 16 bases between them. CDR1 is SGHTA and CDR2 is FQGNSA in the germline V gene. CDR3 protein: CASTPGYQSSYEQYF. CDR3 DNA: TGTGCCAGCACCCCCGGGTACCAGAGCTCCTACGAGCAGTACTTC. Using reference TRBV7-2 and TRBJ2-7 for the parts outside the CDR3, the full variable domain is GAGVSQSPSNKVTEKGKDVELRCDPISGHTALYWYRQSLGQGLEFLIYFQGNSAPDKSGLPSDRFSAERTGGSVSTLTIQRTQQEDSAVYLCASTPGYQSSYEQYFGPGTRLTVT.

This clone occurred a few times. J is TRBJ1-2 and V is TRBV11-2; TRBD1 matches 9 bases. Germline CDR1 and CDR2: SGHAT and FQNNGV. This CDR3 contains 13 residues. V shed 5 bases, J shed 6 bases, and the junction held 4 bases outside the gene matches. The CDR3 sequence: CASSLTGGNGYTF. In DNA form, the CDR3 reads TGTGCCAGCAGCCTGACAGGGGGAAATGGCTACACCTTC.

Notes on this clone: The germline gene is not matched at one end of the junction; a read error may be the cause. The chain employs TRBV5-1 and TRBJ2-5; 10 bases fit TRBD2. Germline values: CDR1 SGHRS, CDR2 YFSETQ. CDR3 size: 13 residues. CDR3 residues: CASSAVGLATEYF. CDR3 DNA sequence: TGCGCCAGCAGCGCGGTGGGACTAGCGACCGAGTACTTC.

This clone was seen many times. The genes are TRBV10-3 and TRBJ2-2, with D unclear. The V gene's germline CDR1 is ENHRY and CDR2 SYGVKD. There are 12 residues in the CDR3. V dropped 11 bases and J dropped 6 bases, with 13 bases sitting between them. The CDR3 DNA follows: TGTGCCGCGTTATCAGCGCCCGGGGAGCTGTTTTTT. Encoded protein: CAALSAPGELFF.

This clone occurred many times. The chain links TRBV2 to TRBJ2-6; the match to TRBD2 covers 7 bases. The germline V gene has CDR1 SNHLY and CDR2 FYNNEI. J lost 4 bases, V lost 8 bases, and 8 bases had no gene match. This CDR3 spans 15 amino acids. In DNA form, the CDR3 reads TGTGCCAGCTATATGGGAGGGTCGGGGGCCAACGTCCTGACTTTC. Residues: CASYMGGSGANVLTF.

The rearrangement uses TRBV7-9 and TRBJ1-2, with a tentative D call TRBD1 (5 bases). Looked up from germline, CDR1 is SEHNR and CDR2 is FQNEAQ (reference sequence). The ends were cut back, 5 bases at V and 8 bases at J, with 18 bases in the middle. This CDR3 comprises 14 residues. CDR3 region: CASSPPGGGRGYTF. The CDR3 DNA sequence: TGTGCCAGCAGCCCACCCGGGGGAGGGCGCGGCTACACCTTC.

CDR3 nucleotide sequence: TGTGCCTGGAGAGGGGGCGGCCACGAGCAGTACTTC. It translates to CAWRGGGHEQYF. The V and J genes are TRBV30 and TRBJ2-5; 7 bases are a match to TRBD1. The DNA end is a closer match to TRBJ2-7, so the J assignment may be wrong. The CDR3 runs 12 residues. Per germline, CDR1 GTSNPN and CDR2 SVGIG (reference sequence).

The chain has TRBV11-3 and TRBJ2-2; no firm D call. Trimming shortened V by 0 bases and J by 7 bases, and 3 bases separated the two germline ends. The V gene's germline CDR1 is SGHNT and CDR2 YENEEA. The CDR3 totals 12 residues. CDR3 sequence reads: CASSLDLGELFF. In DNA form, the CDR3 reads TGTGCCAGCAGCTTAGATCTCGGGGAGCTGTTTTTT.

This clone was seen a handful of times. This sequence joins TRBV2 and TRBJ2-4; 12 nucleotides agree with TRBD2. The J segment lost 8 bases and the V segment lost 6 bases, leaving 11 bases of the junction unmatched. The CDR3 sequence is 16 residues long. Germline assignment: CDR1 SNHLY and CDR2 FYNNEI. The CDR3 here is CASRVGLAGRGDIQYF. The CDR3 DNA follows: TGTGCCAGCAGGGTCGGACTAGCGGGGAGGGGCGACATTCAGTACTTC. The variable domain in full, completed from reference TRBV2 and TRBJ2-4, reads EPEVTQTPSHQVTQMGQEVILRCVPISNHLYFYWYRQILGQKVEFLVSFYNNEISEKSEIFDDQFSVERPDGSNFTLKIRSTKLEDSAMYFCASRVGLAGRGDIQYFGAGTRLSVL.

The chain uses TRBV19 and TRBJ2-2, with 8 bases that match TRBD1. Trimming took 5 bases from V and 3 from J; bases not matched to a gene: 5. Germline CDR1 and CDR2: LNHDA and SQIVND (reference sequence). The CDR3 consists of 15 residues. The CDR3 reads CASSPGTGDTGELFF. CDR3 bases: TGTGCCAGTAGTCCCGGGACAGGAGACACCGGGGAGCTGTTTTTT. The full variable domain, rest sourced from reference TRBV19 and TRBJ2-2, is DGGITQSPKYLFRKEGQNVTLSCEQNLNHDAMYWYRQDPGQGLRLIYYSQIVNDFQKGDIAEGYSVSREKKESFPLTVTSAQKNPTAFYLCASSPGTGDTGELFFGEGSRLTVL.

This clone has more than one count but fewer than ten. This sequence joins TRBV6-5 and TRBJ1-5; possible D gene TRBD1, 5 bases. V lost 10 bases, J lost 5 bases, and 15 bases lay in between. Germline V gene sequence: CDR1 MNHEY, CDR2 SVGAGI. The CDR3 totals 13 residues. The CDR3 nucleotides are TGTGCCACCGCTAGACAGCGAGATCAGCCCCAGCATTTT. Protein product: CATARQRDQPQHF.

This clone was counted many times. The same CDR3 also results from other DNA sequences found in this sample. The chain is built from TRBV7-2 and TRBJ2-3; no firm D call. Germline lookup yields CDR1 SGHTA and CDR2 FQGNSA. Trimming took off 3 bases at V and 6 bases at J, with 7 bases between the two ends. The CDR3 loop spans 12 amino acids. In DNA, the CDR3 is TGTGCCAGCAGCTTCTTGCGGGATACGCAGTATTTT. It encodes CASSFLRDTQYF.

The V gene is TRBV30, the J gene TRBJ2-7; maybe TRBD1 (5 bases). Trimming pared 4 bases from V and 2 bases from J, leaving 15 bases between. From germline, CDR1 is GTSNPN and CDR2 SVGIG (reference sequence). The CDR3 extends over 14 amino acids. CDR3 bases: TGTGCCTGGACCTGGGGCGGCACAACCTACGAGCAGTACTTC. Protein product: CAWTWGGTTYEQYF.

The table lists this clone with a few counts. This chain joins TRBV5-1 and TRBJ2-1; 7 bases match TRBD1. Germline V gives CDR1 SGHRS, CDR2 YFSETQ. Losses at the gene ends were 4 bases for V and 4 bases for J; bases not matched to a gene: 8. CDR3 size: 15 residues. CDR3 in amino acids: CASSGQGVAYNEQFF. Written as DNA, the CDR3 is TGCGCCAGCAGCGGTCAGGGGGTGGCGTACAATGAGCAGTTCTTC.

This clone has only a few counts. The V and J genes are TRBV7-3 and TRBJ2-1; D gene ambiguous. Deletions cut 4 bases from V and 4 bases from J, with 14 bases between. CDR3 size: 15 residues. The germline CDR1 and CDR2 sequences are SGHTA and FQGTGA. The CDR3 nucleotides read TGTGCCAGCAGCTATCGGCCAGGCCCTTACAATGAGCAGTTCTTC. Amino acids: CASSYRPGPYNEQFF.

This clone has more than one count but fewer than ten. The chain joins TRBV7-2 to TRBJ2-2; 7 nucleotides agree with TRBD2. Germline CDR1 and CDR2: SGHTA and FQGNSA. This CDR3 comprises 16 residues. V shed 3 bases and J 5 bases; nucleotides not matched to a gene: 9. CDR3 DNA sequence: TGTGCCAGCAGCTTTCGGGGAGGGGCGGAGACCGGGGAGCTGTTTTTT. Protein sequence: CASSFRGGAETGELFF.

This clone has at least ten counts. In DNA, the CDR3 is TGTGCCAGCAGTCCGTCGGGACAGGGGGCGAATGAGCAGTTCTTC. It yields the protein CASSPSGQGANEQFF. V and J are TRBV6-6 and TRBJ2-1; the match to TRBD1 covers 12 bases. Germline CDR1 MNHNY, CDR2 SVGAGI (reference sequence). Trimming removed 5 bases from V and 7 bases from J; junction bases left unmatched: 6. This CDR3 is 15 amino acids long.

A few counts support this clone. This chain links TRBV10-3 with TRBJ2-5; 7 bases fit TRBD1. Germline CDR1 is ENHRY and CDR2 is SYGVKD. Trimming removed 3 bases from V and 4 bases from J; junction bases left unmatched: 11. CDR3 length: 16 residues. In nucleotides, the CDR3 is TGTGCCATCAGTGACTCCCCCGGGACAGTAGCAGAGACCCAGTACTTC. Its translation is CAISDSPGTVAETQYF.

The CDR3 bases are TGTGCCAGCAGCCAAACCGGAGAGACCCAGTACTTC. It codes for CASSQTGETQYF. The V call is TRBV7-3, the J call TRBJ2-5; D gene uncertain. Germline CDR1 reads SGHTA; CDR2 reads FQGTGA. V lost 5 bases and J lost 4, with 8 bases in between. The CDR3 is 12 amino acids.

The chain couples TRBV13 to TRBJ2-2, with 7 positions matching TRBD1. Germline V gives CDR1 PRHDT, CDR2 FYEKMQ (reference sequence). This CDR3 has 18 amino acids. After removal of 1 base from V and 2 bases from J, the junction contained 10 bases not matched to a gene. The DNA of the CDR3 is TGTGCCAGCAGCTTAGAAATCCTTGGGACAGTTAACACCGGGGAGCTGTTTTTT. Protein sequence: CASSLEILGTVNTGELFF.

V usage is TRBV7-9 and J usage is TRBJ1-1; 7 nucleotides agree with TRBD1. Trimming took 6 bases from V and 7 from J; bases not matched to a gene: 5. This CDR3 is 12 amino acids long. CDR1 SEHNR and CDR2 FQNEAQ come from the germline V gene (reference sequence). CDR3 DNA: TGTGCCAGCAGTCTGACAGGGATTGAAGCTTTCTTT. Protein: CASSLTGIEAFF.

V gene TRBV18 combines with J gene TRBJ2-3, with 9 bases aligning to TRBD2. This CDR3 is built from 16 residues. Germline trimming cut 2 bases from V and 6 bases from J; bases unmatched to any gene: 9. Germline-derived CDR1 and CDR2 are KGHSH and LQKENI. CDR3 bases: TGTGCCAGCTCACCAAAGCCGTCTAGCGGGGACGATACGCAGTATTTT. It is translated as CASSPKPSSGDDTQYF.